The rows below give T cell receptor beta chains drawn from one sample of a study of blood T cell repertoires in COVID-19. Produced via immunoSEQ multiplex PCR; TCRdb's table is partial and in-frame only. The data contain 250,000 to 300,000 clones, just under 90% of them seen just once; the ten biggest clones take up 1.9%. Sequencing input: PBMCs or T cells enriched from blood (not recorded which). These TCRs come from a woman aged 60 to 75 who had recovered from COVID-19. Each CDR3 is given with its conserved first and last residue. D genes are given only for firm matches. Some rows have no size entry. The others give once, few or many, or a class for an expanded clone.

cdr3_length: 14
d_call: NA
clone_size: NA
v_call: TRBV11-2
j_call: TRBJ2-5
cdr3_nt: TGTGCCAGCAGCTTAATCCCTTCTTCAGAGACCCAGTACTTC
cdr3_aa: CASSLIPSSETQYF

cdr3_length: 13
d_call: NA
clone_size: NA
v_call: TRBV30
j_call: TRBJ1-1
cdr3_nt: TGTGCCTGGAGTGTGTTAGCGAACACTGAAGCTTTCTTT
cdr3_aa: CAWSVLANTEAFF

cdr3_length: 14
d_call: NA
clone_size: NA
v_call: TRBV28
j_call: TRBJ1-2
cdr3_nt: TGTGCCAGCAGTTGGGGAGTACACAACTATGGCTACACCTTC
cdr3_aa: CASSWGVHNYGYTF

cdr3_length: 14
d_call: NA
clone_size: NA
v_call: TRBV6-5
j_call: TRBJ1-2
cdr3_nt: TGTGCCAGCAGTTATGGGGCCCAAGGCTATGGCTACACCTTC
cdr3_aa: CASSYGAQGYGYTF

cdr3_length: 13
d_call: TRBD1
clone_size: few
v_call: TRBV7-3
j_call: TRBJ1-2
cdr3_nt: TGTGCCAGCAGCAGACCAGGGGGCGATGGCTACACCTTC
cdr3_aa: CASSRPGGDGYTF

cdr3_length: 14
d_call: TRBD1
clone_size: NA
v_call: TRBV19
j_call: TRBJ1-2
cdr3_nt: TGTGCCAGTATCATCGGGCAGGGGGCGGCTGGCTACACCTTC
cdr3_aa: CASIIGQGAAGYTF

cdr3_length: 15
d_call: TRBD1
clone_size: NA
v_call: TRBV19
j_call: TRBJ1-2
cdr3_nt: TGTGCCAGTAGTATGGCCGGACAGGGCTCATATGGCTACACCTTC
cdr3_aa: CASSMAGQGSYGYTF

cdr3_length: 14
d_call: TRBD1
clone_size: once
v_call: TRBV10-1
j_call: TRBJ2-1
cdr3_nt: TGCGCCAGCAGTCCCGGGACAGGGCTCAATGAGCAGTTCTTC
cdr3_aa: CASSPGTGLNEQFF

cdr3_length: 15
d_call: NA
clone_size: once
v_call: TRBV10-3
j_call: TRBJ1-1
cdr3_nt: TGTGCCATCAGTGGTCGAGGAGGGTCGAGCACTGAAGCTTTCTTT
cdr3_aa: CAISGRGGSSTEAFF

cdr3_length: 14
d_call: TRBD2
clone_size: NA
v_call: TRBV9
j_call: TRBJ2-7
cdr3_nt: TGTGCCAGCAGCCGGACTAGCGGGAGTGGCGAGCAGTACTTC
cdr3_aa: CASSRTSGSGEQYF

cdr3_length: 16
d_call: NA
clone_size: NA
v_call: TRBV14
j_call: TRBJ1-2
cdr3_nt: TGTGCCAGCAGCCAATTTCTCCCCCTGGGACAAGATGGCTACACCTTC
cdr3_aa: CASSQFLPLGQDGYTF

cdr3_length: 12
d_call: NA
clone_size: NA
v_call: TRBV7-3
j_call: TRBJ2-2
cdr3_nt: TGTGCCAGCGACCCGGGCACCGGGGAGCTGTTTTTT
cdr3_aa: CASDPGTGELFF

cdr3_length: 14
d_call: TRBD1
clone_size: once
v_call: TRBV18
j_call: TRBJ1-1
cdr3_nt: TGTGCCAGCTCATTGGACAGGATGAACACTGAAGCTTTCTTT
cdr3_aa: CASSLDRMNTEAFF

cdr3_length: 15
d_call: NA
clone_size: NA
v_call: TRBV29-1
j_call: TRBJ1-1
cdr3_nt: TGCAGCGTTGTGGGTCATGACCCGAGGGACACTGAAGCTTTCTTT
cdr3_aa: CSVVGHDPRDTEAFF

cdr3_length: 17
d_call: NA
clone_size: NA
v_call: TRBV10-3
j_call: TRBJ1-5
cdr3_nt: TGTGCCATCAGTGACGGTCGGTATTCGGGGGGCAATCAGCCCCAGCATTTT
cdr3_aa: CAISDGRYSGGNQPQHF

cdr3_length: 18
d_call: NA
clone_size: NA
v_call: TRBV9
j_call: TRBJ1-1
cdr3_nt: TGTGCCAGCAGCGACTTCGACAGGTACAATGATGGGTATACTGAAGCTTTCTTT
cdr3_aa: CASSDFDRYNDGYTEAFF

cdr3_length: 14
d_call: TRBD2
clone_size: NA
v_call: TRBV7-3
j_call: TRBJ2-1
cdr3_nt: TGTGCCAGCAGCATAGGACTAGCGGGAGGTGAGCAGTTCTTC
cdr3_aa: CASSIGLAGGEQFF

cdr3_length: 11
d_call: TRBD2
clone_size: NA
v_call: TRBV5-1
j_call: TRBJ2-1
cdr3_nt: TGCGCCAGCAGCTCGGGGGGTGAGGTGTTCTTC
cdr3_aa: CASSSGGEVFF

cdr3_length: 13
d_call: TRBD1
clone_size: few
v_call: TRBV5-4
j_call: TRBJ1-2
cdr3_nt: TGTGCCAGCAGCTTGGCCACAGGGGGCGGCTACACCTTC
cdr3_aa: CASSLATGGGYTF

cdr3_length: 14
d_call: TRBD1
clone_size: NA
v_call: TRBV19
j_call: TRBJ1-2
cdr3_nt: TGTGCCACAGCCGGGGGACAGGGGGCGAGTGGCTACACCTTC
cdr3_aa: CATAGGQGASGYTF

cdr3_length: 15
d_call: NA
clone_size: once
v_call: TRBV7-6
j_call: TRBJ1-3
cdr3_nt: TGTGCCAGCAGCCGGAGCCAGGGGCTCGGAAACACCATATATTTT
cdr3_aa: CASSRSQGLGNTIYF

cdr3_length: 14
d_call: NA
clone_size: NA
v_call: TRBV11-3
j_call: TRBJ2-7
cdr3_nt: TGTGCCAGCAGCCGTCAAGGTCAGGGTTACGAGCAGTACTTC
cdr3_aa: CASSRQGQGYEQYF

cdr3_length: 13
d_call: TRBD1
clone_size: NA
v_call: TRBV5-1
j_call: TRBJ1-1
cdr3_nt: TGCGCCAGCAGCCTCCCCTCAGGGGGGGAAGCTTTCTTT
cdr3_aa: CASSLPSGGEAFF

cdr3_length: 14
d_call: NA
clone_size: NA
v_call: TRBV5-4
j_call: TRBJ2-7
cdr3_nt: TGTGCCAGCAGCTTGCCGGGACACTATCTCGAGCAGTACTTC
cdr3_aa: CASSLPGHYLEQYF

cdr3_length: 12
d_call: NA
clone_size: once
v_call: TRBV6-2/TRBV6-3
j_call: TRBJ1-2
cdr3_nt: TGTGCCAGCAGTCCCAGGGACTATGGCTACACCTTC
cdr3_aa: CASSPRDYGYTF

cdr3_length: 17
d_call: NA
clone_size: NA
v_call: TRBV9
j_call: TRBJ1-6
cdr3_nt: TGTGCCAGCAGCGGGCTTGCAGGAAGCTCCTATAATTCACCCCTCCACTTT
cdr3_aa: CASSGLAGSSYNSPLHF

cdr3_length: 15
d_call: NA
clone_size: NA
v_call: TRBV30
j_call: TRBJ2-4
cdr3_nt: TGTGCCTGGAGTGTAGCGACAGGAGCCAAAAACATTCAGTACTTC
cdr3_aa: CAWSVATGAKNIQYF

cdr3_length: 15
d_call: NA
clone_size: NA
v_call: TRBV5-1
j_call: TRBJ2-3
cdr3_nt: TGCGCCAGCAGCTTGGCTGGGGAGAGAACAGATACGCAGTATTTT
cdr3_aa: CASSLAGERTDTQYF

cdr3_length: 15
d_call: NA
clone_size: NA
v_call: TRBV7-8
j_call: TRBJ1-5
cdr3_nt: TGTGCCAGCAGCTTAGACGGGGGGAGCAATCAGCCCCAGCATTTT
cdr3_aa: CASSLDGGSNQPQHF

cdr3_length: 15
d_call: TRBD1
clone_size: NA
v_call: TRBV28
j_call: TRBJ1-3
cdr3_nt: TGTGCCAGCAGTTTAGGGGACAGATCTGGAAACACCATATATTTT
cdr3_aa: CASSLGDRSGNTIYF

cdr3_length: 13
d_call: NA
clone_size: NA
v_call: TRBV5-1
j_call: TRBJ1-2
cdr3_nt: TGCGCCAGCACCCTACAGGGCTCCTATGGCTACACCTTC
cdr3_aa: CASTLQGSYGYTF

cdr3_length: 13
d_call: NA
clone_size: NA
v_call: TRBV6-2/TRBV6-3
j_call: TRBJ2-2
cdr3_nt: TGTGCCAGCAGTGTCGGGGGAACCGGGGAGCTGTTTTTT
cdr3_aa: CASSVGGTGELFF

cdr3_length: 14
d_call: TRBD1
clone_size: NA
v_call: TRBV27
j_call: TRBJ2-7
cdr3_nt: TGTGCCAGCAGTCCCTCGGACAGGGCCTACGAGCAGTACTTC
cdr3_aa: CASSPSDRAYEQYF

cdr3_length: 13
d_call: NA
clone_size: NA
v_call: TRBV6-5
j_call: TRBJ1-2
cdr3_nt: TGTGCCAGCAGTTACGGAGGGAGAGGTGGCTACACCTTC
cdr3_aa: CASSYGGRGGYTF

cdr3_length: 19
d_call: TRBD1
clone_size: NA
v_call: TRBV6-6
j_call: TRBJ1-2
cdr3_nt: TGTGCCAGCAGTCCTCCGTCAGACCCGGGACAGGGTTTCGTCTATGGCTACACCTTC
cdr3_aa: CASSPPSDPGQGFVYGYTF

cdr3_length: 16
d_call: TRBD2
clone_size: NA
v_call: TRBV7-9
j_call: TRBJ2-7
cdr3_nt: TGTGCCAGCAGCACAGGACTAGCGGGGAACTCCTACGAGCAGTACTTC
cdr3_aa: CASSTGLAGNSYEQYF

cdr3_length: 14
d_call: TRBD2
clone_size: NA
v_call: TRBV6-5
j_call: TRBJ2-1
cdr3_nt: TGTGCCACTATACTAGCGGGAGAATGGAATGAGCAGTTCTTC
cdr3_aa: CATILAGEWNEQFF